A single sample gave rise to the 11 T cell receptor beta chains below, sequenced in a study of T cell repertoires in cytomegalovirus infection. Each CDR3 protein is one row after TCRdb ran MiXCR on the reads. The sample lists fewer than 700,000 distinct CDR3 sequences; about 24% were seen once. The sequenced sample was CD8+ T cells from PBMCs. All receptors derive from a human donor in good health (CMV status not recorded). Some clones in this sample may be carry-over from other donors' samples.

As DNA, the CDR3 is TGTGCCAGCAGTGATCTCTTTGGCGACGACAATGAGCAGTTCTTC. Protein: CASSDLFGDDNEQFF. The chain links TRBV25-1 to TRBJ2-1; D uncertain. Germline loops: CDR1 MGHDK, CDR2 SYGVNS. The CDR3 runs to 15 residues. The V gene lost 3 bases and the J gene lost 5 bases, with 14 bases spanning the gap.

The genes are TRBV19 and TRBJ2-1, with 11 positions matching TRBD2. Germline CDR1 is LNHDA and CDR2 is SQIVND (reference sequence). The CDR3 consists of 17 residues. V was clipped by 4 bases and J by 1 base; unmatched bases: 6. The CDR3 DNA follows: TGTGCCAGTAGTAAGCTCCTAGCGGGGGGTTCCTACAATGAGCAGTTCTTC. Its translation: CASSKLLAGGSYNEQFF.

This clonotype was seen more than once but under ten times. This chain uses TRBV29-1 with TRBJ2-1; 12 bases align to TRBD2. J was trimmed by 0 bases and V by 1 base; bases with no gene match: 7. The CDR3 has 18 residues. CDR1 and CDR2 from the germline V gene are SQVTM and ANQGSEA. The CDR3 nucleotides are TGCAGCGTTGAAGGACTAGCGGGGGCCACTGTCTCCTACAATGAGCAGTTCTTC. Translating gives CSVEGLAGATVSYNEQFF.

In its sample, this clonotype was seen many times. This chain joins TRBV7-2 and TRBJ1-3; D unclear. The CDR3 sequence is 15 residues long. Germline loops: CDR1 SGHTA, CDR2 FQGNSA. Trimming left V 4 bases short and J 1 base short, with 11 bases between. CDR3 residues: CASSSRSGSGNTIYF. As DNA, the CDR3 is TGTGCCAGCAGCTCCCGATCGGGGTCTGGAAACACCATATATTTT.

This clonotype was observed once. The CDR3 region has the DNA TGTGCCAGCAGTGGTGGTGACCTAATTCGGGACAGGGGGCTGGTGGGAGATCGGCCCCAGCATTTT. Its translation is CASSGGDLIRDRGLVGDRPQHF. The rearrangement uses TRBV6-2 or TRBV6-3 and TRBJ1-5; 12 bases fit TRBD1. The CDR3 totals 22 residues. Germline V gene sequence: CDR1 MNHEY, CDR2 SVGEGT. V dropped 5 bases and J dropped 9; count of bases not matched to a gene: 29.

Note on this clonotype: At one end, the junction sequence differs from germline, possibly due to a read error. The gene calls are TRBV7-3 and TRBJ2-5; D unresolved. Germline CDR1 and CDR2: SGHTA and FQGTGA. CDR3 length: 15 residues. The CDR3 DNA sequence: TGTGCCAGCAGCTTAGTCGGCTCCTATCGAGAGACCCGGTACTTC. As protein: CASSLVGSYRETRYF. Using reference TRBV7-3 and TRBJ2-5 for the parts outside the CDR3, the full variable domain is GAGVSQTPSNKVTEKGKYVELRCDPISGHTALYWYRQSLGQGPEFLIYFQGTGAADDSGLPNDRFFAVRPEGSVSTLKIQRTERGDSAVYLCASSLVGSYRETRYFGPGTRLLVL.

The chain combines TRBV12-3 or TRBV12-4 with TRBJ1-1; D gene unclear. Trimming took off 3 bases at V and 1 base at J, with 6 bases between the two ends. CDR3 length: 13 amino acids. The CDR3, as DNA: TGTGCCAGCAGTTTCAGCCAGAACACTGAAGCTTTCTTT. Protein: CASSFSQNTEAFF.

This clonotype was observed many times. The CDR3 spells CASSSAGTEAFF. The DNA of the CDR3 is TGTGCCAGCAGCTCGGCGGGGACTGAAGCTTTCTTT. The chain links TRBV7-6 to TRBJ1-1; no definite D call. The length of the CDR3 is 12 residues. V was clipped by 4 bases and J by 5 bases, with 8 bases between them. The germline V gene encodes CDR1 SGHVS and CDR2 FNYEAQ. Looking up the rest from reference TRBV7-6 and TRBJ1-1 gives the full variable domain: GAGVSQSPRYKVTKRGQDVALRCDPISGHVSLYWYRQALGQGPEFLTYFNYEAQQDKSGLPNDRFSAERPEGSISTLTIQRTEQRDSAMYRCASSSAGTEAFFGQGTRLTVV.

The chain couples TRBV28 to TRBJ2-1; 8 bases match TRBD2. Germline V lookup: CDR1 MDHEN, CDR2 SYDVKM. The V gene end was trimmed by 10 bases and the J gene end by 7 bases; junction bases not matched to a gene: 9. The CDR3 length is 13 residues. CDR3 DNA: TGTGCCACCCACGGTAGCGGGGTTAATGAGCAGTTCTTC. Translated, it gives CATHGSGVNEQFF. Full variable domain (remainder filled in from reference TRBV28 and TRBJ2-1): DVKVTQSSRYLVKRTGEKVFLECVQDMDHENMFWYRQDPGLGLRLIYFSYDVKMKEKGDIPEGYSVSREKKERFSLILESASTNQTSMYLCATHGSGVNEQFFGPGTRLTVL.

Many counts were recorded for this clonotype. The chain combines TRBV7-8 with TRBJ2-1; 8 positions agree with TRBD1. The V gene's germline CDR1 is SGHVS and CDR2 FQNEAQ. The J segment lost 5 bases and the V segment lost 5 bases, leaving 8 bases of the junction unmatched. The CDR3 has 15 residues. CDR3 sequence (DNA): TGTGCCAGCAGCCCTCGACAGGGGTTCCACAATGAGCAGTTCTTC. Translating it yields CASSPRQGFHNEQFF.

V is TRBV7-9 and J is TRBJ1-1; D call uncertain. This CDR3 spans 14 amino acids. CDR1 and CDR2 from the germline V gene are SEHNR and FQNEAQ (reference sequence). V was cut by 7 bases and J by 3 bases, with 15 bases left in between. CDR3 region: CASTNPSWDTEAFF. In DNA, the CDR3 is TGTGCCAGCACCAACCCCTCTTGGGACACTGAAGCTTTCTTT.